What follows is one TCR beta chain and its context. Some clones are missing from TCRdb's copy, which holds only in-frame ones; the method was immunoSEQ multiplex PCR. Of roughly 140,000 clones listed, 70% to 90% are singletons. The source of the sample is a study of cytomegalovirus exposure and HLA in healthy donors. The V segment lost 0 bases and the J segment 14 bases; nucleotides outside the gene matches: 8. This CDR3 contains 13 residues. The V gene's germline CDR1 is MGHRA and CDR2 YSYEKL. This clonotype was obtained from a young man in good health and CMV-seropositive. The chain carries TRBV4-1 and TRBJ2-3; TRBD2 agrees at 7 bases. The sample taken for sequencing was PBMCs. The CDR3 reads CASSQEWREYMYF. The CDR3 DNA reads as TGCGCCAGCAGCCAAGAGTGGCGGGAGTACATGTATTTT.